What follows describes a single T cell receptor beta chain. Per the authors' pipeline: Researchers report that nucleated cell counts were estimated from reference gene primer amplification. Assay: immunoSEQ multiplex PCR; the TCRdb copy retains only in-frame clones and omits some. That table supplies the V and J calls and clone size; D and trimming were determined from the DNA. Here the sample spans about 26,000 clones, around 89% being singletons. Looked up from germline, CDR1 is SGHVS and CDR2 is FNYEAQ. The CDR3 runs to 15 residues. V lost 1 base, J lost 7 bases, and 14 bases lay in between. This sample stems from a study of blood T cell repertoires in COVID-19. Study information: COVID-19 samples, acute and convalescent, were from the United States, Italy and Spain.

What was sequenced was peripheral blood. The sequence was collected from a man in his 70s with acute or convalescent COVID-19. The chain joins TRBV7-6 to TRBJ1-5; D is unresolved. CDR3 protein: CASSLVDGVGQPQHF. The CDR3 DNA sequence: TGTGCCAGCAGCTTAGTCGACGGGGTTGGACAGCCCCAGCATTTT.